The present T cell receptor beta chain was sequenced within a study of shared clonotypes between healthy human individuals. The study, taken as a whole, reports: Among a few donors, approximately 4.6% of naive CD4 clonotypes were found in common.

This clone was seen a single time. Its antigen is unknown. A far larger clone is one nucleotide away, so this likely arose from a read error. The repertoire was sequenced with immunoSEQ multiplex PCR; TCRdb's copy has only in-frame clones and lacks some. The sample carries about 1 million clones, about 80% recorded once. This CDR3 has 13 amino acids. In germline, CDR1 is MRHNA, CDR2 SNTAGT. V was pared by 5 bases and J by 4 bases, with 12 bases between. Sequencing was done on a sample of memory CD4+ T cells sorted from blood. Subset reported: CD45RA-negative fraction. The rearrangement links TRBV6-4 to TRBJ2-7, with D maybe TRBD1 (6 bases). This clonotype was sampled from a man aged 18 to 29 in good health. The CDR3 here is CASSLLQGYEQYF. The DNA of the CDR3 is TGTGCCAGCAGTCTCTTACAGGGTTACGAGCAGTACTTC.